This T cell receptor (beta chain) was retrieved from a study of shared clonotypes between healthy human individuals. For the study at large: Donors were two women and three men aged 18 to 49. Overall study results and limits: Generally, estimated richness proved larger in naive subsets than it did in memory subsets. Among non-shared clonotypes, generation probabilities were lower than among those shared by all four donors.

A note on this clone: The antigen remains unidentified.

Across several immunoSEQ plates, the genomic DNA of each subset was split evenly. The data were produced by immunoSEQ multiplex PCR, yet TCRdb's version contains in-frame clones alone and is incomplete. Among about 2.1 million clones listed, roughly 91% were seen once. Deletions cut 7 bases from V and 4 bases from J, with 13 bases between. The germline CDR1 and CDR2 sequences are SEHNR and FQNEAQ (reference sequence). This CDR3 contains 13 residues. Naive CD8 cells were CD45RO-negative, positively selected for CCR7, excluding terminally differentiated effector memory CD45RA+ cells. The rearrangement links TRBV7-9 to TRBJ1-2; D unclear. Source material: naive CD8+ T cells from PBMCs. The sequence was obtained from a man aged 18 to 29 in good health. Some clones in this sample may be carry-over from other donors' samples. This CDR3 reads CASTPGLFYGYTF. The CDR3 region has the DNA TGTGCCAGCACCCCGGGCCTTTTCTATGGCTACACCTTC.